A selection of T cell receptor beta chains follows, all from one sample in a study of neurological immune-mediated disorders. TCRdb re-called the 5' RACE reads through MiXCR, storing one row per CDR3 protein. The sample records about 90,000 distinct CDR3 sequences, roughly 13% being singletons. Sequencing was done on a sample of PBMCs. These receptors were obtained from a female donor with HTLV-1-associated myelopathy (HAM/TSP). Each CDR3 is given with its conserved first and last residue. The order of the fields is V gene, J gene, D gene, CDR3 length, clone size, CDR3 DNA, CDR3 protein. D genes are given only for firm matches. Clone size is given for some rows only: seen once, a few or many times, or a class if the clone is expanded.

v_gene: TRBV5-1; j_gene: TRBJ2-1; d_gene: TRBD2; len: 17; abundance: many; CDR3nt: TGCGCCAGCAGCTACCGACTAGCGGGGGGTTCCTACAATGAGCAGTTCTTC; CDR3aa: CASSYRLAGGSYNEQFF
v_gene: TRBV20-1; j_gene: TRBJ2-4; d_gene: NA; len: 15; abundance: many; CDR3nt: TGCAGTGCCCTTAACGGGGCGGGAGCCAAAAACATTCAGTACTTC; CDR3aa: CSALNGAGAKNIQYF
v_gene: TRBV14; j_gene: TRBJ1-6; d_gene: TRBD1; len: 14; abundance: NA; CDR3nt: TGTGCCAGCAGCCGACAGGGCTTTAGTTCACCCCTCCACTTT; CDR3aa: CASSRQGFSSPLHF
v_gene: TRBV5-1; j_gene: TRBJ2-1; d_gene: NA; len: 16; abundance: NA; CDR3nt: TGCGCCAGCAGCTTGGAAGGCGGGGGCCTCTACAATGAGCAGTTCTTC; CDR3aa: CASSLEGGGLYNEQFF
v_gene: TRBV5-1; j_gene: TRBJ2-3; d_gene: NA; len: 15; abundance: many; CDR3nt: TGCGCCAGCAGCTTGGCCACTAGCACGACAGATACGCAGTATTTT; CDR3aa: CASSLATSTTDTQYF
v_gene: TRBV14; j_gene: TRBJ2-4; d_gene: NA; len: 18; abundance: few; CDR3nt: TGTGCCAGCAGCCAATACTATTCTGGTTCTATAGCCAAAAACATTCAGTACTTC; CDR3aa: CASSQYYSGSIAKNIQYF
v_gene: TRBV20-1; j_gene: TRBJ2-1; d_gene: TRBD2; len: 14; abundance: many; CDR3nt: TGCAGTGCTATAGCCGGGACTAGTGACAATGAGCAGTTCTTC; CDR3aa: CSAIAGTSDNEQFF
v_gene: TRBV4-1; j_gene: TRBJ1-1; d_gene: NA; len: 14; abundance: many; CDR3nt: TGCGCCAGCAGCCACCCCGGACAAGCTCCGGGGGCTTTCTTT; CDR3aa: CASSHPGQAPGAFF
v_gene: TRBV29-1; j_gene: TRBJ1-1; d_gene: NA; len: 11; abundance: few; CDR3nt: TGCAGCGCCAGGGTCAACACTGAAGCTTTCTTT; CDR3aa: CSARVNTEAFF
v_gene: TRBV24-1; j_gene: TRBJ2-3; d_gene: NA; len: 13; abundance: many; CDR3nt: TGTGCCACCAATAGCAGATACACAGATACGCAGTATTTT; CDR3aa: CATNSRYTDTQYF
v_gene: TRBV10-3; j_gene: TRBJ1-5; d_gene: NA; len: 15; abundance: many; CDR3nt: TGTGCCATCAGTGAGGGGGGATTCGGCAATCAGCCCCAGCATTTT; CDR3aa: CAISEGGFGNQPQHF
v_gene: TRBV5-1; j_gene: TRBJ2-3; d_gene: NA; len: 16; abundance: many; CDR3nt: TGCGCCAGCAGCTTGGGAGGGACACCTAGCACAGATACGCAGTATTTT; CDR3aa: CASSLGGTPSTDTQYF
v_gene: TRBV5-1; j_gene: TRBJ2-7; d_gene: TRBD1; len: 15; abundance: many; CDR3nt: TGCGCCAGCAGCTTGGCAGGACAGGGAAGGGGAGAGCAGTACTTC; CDR3aa: CASSLAGQGRGEQYF
v_gene: TRBV10-3; j_gene: TRBJ1-5; d_gene: TRBD1; len: 12; abundance: many; CDR3nt: TGTGCTGTCAGGGGGTTGGGTCAGCCCCAGCATTTT; CDR3aa: CAVRGLGQPQHF
v_gene: TRBV29-1; j_gene: TRBJ2-7; d_gene: NA; len: 12; abundance: NA; CDR3nt: TGCAGCGTTGCGGGGCAGGGGTACGAGCAGTACTTC; CDR3aa: CSVAGQGYEQYF
v_gene: TRBV5-1; j_gene: TRBJ2-3; d_gene: NA; len: 14; abundance: many; CDR3nt: TGCGCCAGCAGCTTGGAAGCGCGCACAGATACGCAGTATTTT; CDR3aa: CASSLEARTDTQYF
v_gene: TRBV15; j_gene: TRBJ2-3; d_gene: NA; len: 17; abundance: many; CDR3nt: TGTGCCACCAGCAGAGATCCCGCAGGGGCCAGCACAGATACGCAGTATTTT; CDR3aa: CATSRDPAGASTDTQYF
v_gene: TRBV6-5; j_gene: TRBJ2-1; d_gene: TRBD1; len: 17; abundance: many; CDR3nt: TGTGCCAGCAGTTATAGCTCTTGGACAGGGATCTACAATGAGCAGTTCTTC; CDR3aa: CASSYSSWTGIYNEQFF
v_gene: TRBV7-9; j_gene: TRBJ2-7; d_gene: NA; len: 14; abundance: many; CDR3nt: TGTGCCAGCAGCTTACCCGGTCCTTCCTACGAGCAGTACTTC; CDR3aa: CASSLPGPSYEQYF
v_gene: TRBV20-1; j_gene: TRBJ2-1; d_gene: TRBD2; len: 16; abundance: few; CDR3nt: TGCAGTGCTAGAGATCGGGTAGCGGGGGTACCGGGTGAGCAGTTCTTC; CDR3aa: CSARDRVAGVPGEQFF
v_gene: TRBV25-1; j_gene: TRBJ2-7; d_gene: NA; len: 13; abundance: many; CDR3nt: TGTGCCAGCAGTGAATACTGGGGCTACGAGCAGTACTTC; CDR3aa: CASSEYWGYEQYF
v_gene: TRBV30; j_gene: TRBJ1-2; d_gene: NA; len: 14; abundance: NA; CDR3nt: TGTACCTGCAGTGAGAACGGGGGCGCAGACGGCTACACCTTC; CDR3aa: CTCSENGGADGYTF
v_gene: TRBV24-1; j_gene: TRBJ2-1; d_gene: NA; len: 17; abundance: many; CDR3nt: TGTGCCACCAGTGATTCCCCCCTGGCTAGTGTCTACAATGAGCAGTTCTTC; CDR3aa: CATSDSPLASVYNEQFF
v_gene: TRBV12-3/TRBV12-4; j_gene: TRBJ2-1; d_gene: NA; len: 13; abundance: many; CDR3nt: TGTGCCAGCAGTTTAGCGCCGGGTAGTGAGCAGTTCTTC; CDR3aa: CASSLAPGSEQFF